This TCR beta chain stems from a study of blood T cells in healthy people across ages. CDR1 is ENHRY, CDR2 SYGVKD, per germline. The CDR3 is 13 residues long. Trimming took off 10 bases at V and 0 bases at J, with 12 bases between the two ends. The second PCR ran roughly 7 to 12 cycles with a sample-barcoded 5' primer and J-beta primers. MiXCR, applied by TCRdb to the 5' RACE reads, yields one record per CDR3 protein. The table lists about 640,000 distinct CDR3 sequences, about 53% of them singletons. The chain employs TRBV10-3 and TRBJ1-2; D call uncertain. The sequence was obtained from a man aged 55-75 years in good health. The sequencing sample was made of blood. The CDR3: CATNGEANYGYTF. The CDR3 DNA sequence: TGTGCCACCAACGGTGAGGCTAACTATGGCTACACCTTC.